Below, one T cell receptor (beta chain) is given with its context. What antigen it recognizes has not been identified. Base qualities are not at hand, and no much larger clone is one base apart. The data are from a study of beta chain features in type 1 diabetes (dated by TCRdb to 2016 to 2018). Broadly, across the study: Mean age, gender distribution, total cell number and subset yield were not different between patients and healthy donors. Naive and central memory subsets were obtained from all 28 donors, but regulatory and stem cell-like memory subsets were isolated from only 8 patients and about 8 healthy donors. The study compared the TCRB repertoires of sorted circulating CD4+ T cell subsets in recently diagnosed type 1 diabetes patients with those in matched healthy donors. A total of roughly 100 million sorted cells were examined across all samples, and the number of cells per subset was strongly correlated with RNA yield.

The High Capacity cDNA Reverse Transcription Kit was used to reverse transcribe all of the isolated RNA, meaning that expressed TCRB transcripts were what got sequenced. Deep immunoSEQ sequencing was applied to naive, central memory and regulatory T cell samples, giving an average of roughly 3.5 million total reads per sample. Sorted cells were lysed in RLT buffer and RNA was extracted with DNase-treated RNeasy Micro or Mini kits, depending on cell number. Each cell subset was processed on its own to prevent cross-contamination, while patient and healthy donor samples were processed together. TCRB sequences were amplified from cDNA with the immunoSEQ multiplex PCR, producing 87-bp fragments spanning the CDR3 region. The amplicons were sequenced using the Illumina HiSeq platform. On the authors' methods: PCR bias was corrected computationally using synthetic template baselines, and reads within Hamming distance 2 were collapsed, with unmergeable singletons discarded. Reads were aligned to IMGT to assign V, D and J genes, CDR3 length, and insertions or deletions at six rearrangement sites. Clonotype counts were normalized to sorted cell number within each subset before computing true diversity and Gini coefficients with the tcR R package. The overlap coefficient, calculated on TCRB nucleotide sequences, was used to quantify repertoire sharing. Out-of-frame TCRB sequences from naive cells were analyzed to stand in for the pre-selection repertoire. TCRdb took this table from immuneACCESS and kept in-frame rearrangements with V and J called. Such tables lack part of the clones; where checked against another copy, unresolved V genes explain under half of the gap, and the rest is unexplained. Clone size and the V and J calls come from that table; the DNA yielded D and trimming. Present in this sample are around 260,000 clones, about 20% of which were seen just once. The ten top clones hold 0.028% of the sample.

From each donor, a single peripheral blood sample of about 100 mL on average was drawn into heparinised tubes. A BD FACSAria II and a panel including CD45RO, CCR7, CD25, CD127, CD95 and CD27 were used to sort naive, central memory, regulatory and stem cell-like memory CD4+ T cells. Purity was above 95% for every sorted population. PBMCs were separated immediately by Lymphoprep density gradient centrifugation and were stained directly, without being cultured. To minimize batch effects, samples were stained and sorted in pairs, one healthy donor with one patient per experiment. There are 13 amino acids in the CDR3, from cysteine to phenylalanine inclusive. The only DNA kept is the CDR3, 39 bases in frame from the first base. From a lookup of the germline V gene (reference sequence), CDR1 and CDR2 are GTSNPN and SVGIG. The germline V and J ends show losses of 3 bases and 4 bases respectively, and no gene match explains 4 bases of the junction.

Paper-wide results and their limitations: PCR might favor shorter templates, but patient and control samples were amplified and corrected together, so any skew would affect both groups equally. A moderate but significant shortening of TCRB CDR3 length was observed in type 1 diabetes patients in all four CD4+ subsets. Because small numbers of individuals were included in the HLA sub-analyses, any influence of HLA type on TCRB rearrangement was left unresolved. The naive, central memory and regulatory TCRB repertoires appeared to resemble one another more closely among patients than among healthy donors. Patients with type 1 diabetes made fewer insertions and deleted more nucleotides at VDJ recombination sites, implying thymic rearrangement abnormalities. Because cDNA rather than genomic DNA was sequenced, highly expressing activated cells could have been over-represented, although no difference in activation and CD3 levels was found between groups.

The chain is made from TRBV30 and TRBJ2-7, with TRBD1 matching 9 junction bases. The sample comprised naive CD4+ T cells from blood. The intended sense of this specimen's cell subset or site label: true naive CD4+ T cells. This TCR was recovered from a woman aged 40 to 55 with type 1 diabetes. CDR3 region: CAWSVGQGYEQYF. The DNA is TGTGCCTGGAGCGTGGGACAGGGATACGAGCAGTACTTC.